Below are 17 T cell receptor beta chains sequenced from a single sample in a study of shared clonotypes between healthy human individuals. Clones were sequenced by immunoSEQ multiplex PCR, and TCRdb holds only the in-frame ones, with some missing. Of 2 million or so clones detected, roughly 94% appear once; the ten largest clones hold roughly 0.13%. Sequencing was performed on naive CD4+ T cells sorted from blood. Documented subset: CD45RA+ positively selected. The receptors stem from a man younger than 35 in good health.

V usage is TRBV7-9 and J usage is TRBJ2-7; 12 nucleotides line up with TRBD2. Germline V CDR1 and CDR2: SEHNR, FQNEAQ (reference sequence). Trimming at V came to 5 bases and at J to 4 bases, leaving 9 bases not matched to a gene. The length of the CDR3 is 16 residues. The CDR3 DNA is TGTGCCAGCAGCCGAATAATGACTAGCGGGAGATACGAGCAGTACTTC. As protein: CASSRIMTSGRYEQYF.

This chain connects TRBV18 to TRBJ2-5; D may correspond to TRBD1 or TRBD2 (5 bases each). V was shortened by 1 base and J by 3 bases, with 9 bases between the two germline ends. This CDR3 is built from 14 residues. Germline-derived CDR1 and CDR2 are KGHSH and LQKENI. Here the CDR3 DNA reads TGTGCCAGCTCACCACAGGGACCTAAAGAGACCCAGTACTTC. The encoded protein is CASSPQGPKETQYF.

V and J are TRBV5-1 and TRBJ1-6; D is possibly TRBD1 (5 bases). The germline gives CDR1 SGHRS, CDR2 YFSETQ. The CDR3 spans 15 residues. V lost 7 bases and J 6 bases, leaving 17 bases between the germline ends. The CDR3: CASRAGGSSNSPLHF. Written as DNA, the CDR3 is TGCGCCAGCCGCGCCGGGGGGAGTAGTAATTCACCCCTCCACTTT.

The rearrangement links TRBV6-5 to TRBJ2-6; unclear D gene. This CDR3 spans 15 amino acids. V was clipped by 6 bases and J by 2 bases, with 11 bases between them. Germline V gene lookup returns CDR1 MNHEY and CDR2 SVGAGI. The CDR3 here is CASRRQGPGANVLTF. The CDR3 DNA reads TGTGCCAGCAGACGACAAGGTCCTGGGGCCAACGTCCTGACTTTC.

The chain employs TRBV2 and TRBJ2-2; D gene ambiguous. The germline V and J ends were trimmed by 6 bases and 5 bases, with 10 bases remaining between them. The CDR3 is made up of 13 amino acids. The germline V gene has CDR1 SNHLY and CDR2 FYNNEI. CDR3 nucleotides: TGTGCCAGCAGCCTGACGGAAACCGGGGAGCTGTTTTTT. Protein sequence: CASSLTETGELFF.

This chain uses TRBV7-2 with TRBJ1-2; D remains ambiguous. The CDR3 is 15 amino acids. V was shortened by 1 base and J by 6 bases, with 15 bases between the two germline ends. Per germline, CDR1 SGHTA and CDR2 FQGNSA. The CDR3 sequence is CASSLVMRDADGYTF. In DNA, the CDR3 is TGTGCCAGCAGCTTAGTTATGAGGGATGCGGATGGCTACACCTTC.

The CDR3 loop reads CASSQLDRQNTEAFF. In DNA form, the CDR3 reads TGCGCCAGCAGCCAGCTTGACAGGCAAAACACTGAAGCTTTCTTT. The rearrangement joins TRBV4-1 to TRBJ1-1, with D possibly TRBD1 on 6 matching bases. Germline-derived CDR1 and CDR2 are MGHRA and YSYEKL. There are 15 residues in the CDR3. Trimming left V 3 bases short and J 2 bases short, with 13 bases between.

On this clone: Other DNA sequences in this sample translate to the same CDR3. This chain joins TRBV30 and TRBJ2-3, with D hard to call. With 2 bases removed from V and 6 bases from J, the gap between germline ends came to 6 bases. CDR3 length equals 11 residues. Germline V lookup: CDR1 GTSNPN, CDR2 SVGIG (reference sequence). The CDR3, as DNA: TGTGCCTGGAGTTCTGGGGATACGCAGTATTTT. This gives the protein CAWSSGDTQYF.

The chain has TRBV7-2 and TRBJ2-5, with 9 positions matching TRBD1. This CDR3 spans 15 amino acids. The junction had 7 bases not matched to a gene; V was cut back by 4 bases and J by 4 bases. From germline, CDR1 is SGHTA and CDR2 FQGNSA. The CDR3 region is CASSYRQGVVETQYF. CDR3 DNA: TGTGCCAGCAGCTACAGACAGGGGGTGGTAGAGACCCAGTACTTC.

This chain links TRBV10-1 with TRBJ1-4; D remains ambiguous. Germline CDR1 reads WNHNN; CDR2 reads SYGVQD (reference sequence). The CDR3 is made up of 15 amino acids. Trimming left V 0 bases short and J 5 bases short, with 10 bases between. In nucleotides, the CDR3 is TGCGCCAGCAGTGAGTCGGCAGGAAGGAATGAAAAACTGTTTTTT. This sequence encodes CASSESAGRNEKLFF.

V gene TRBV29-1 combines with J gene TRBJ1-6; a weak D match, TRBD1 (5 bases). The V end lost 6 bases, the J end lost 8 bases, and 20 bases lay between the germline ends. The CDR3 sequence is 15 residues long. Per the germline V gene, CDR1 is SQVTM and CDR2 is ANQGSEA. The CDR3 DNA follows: TGCAGCGTCCCCCAAGGACAATTTTGGGATTCACCCCTCCACTTT. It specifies CSVPQGQFWDSPLHF.

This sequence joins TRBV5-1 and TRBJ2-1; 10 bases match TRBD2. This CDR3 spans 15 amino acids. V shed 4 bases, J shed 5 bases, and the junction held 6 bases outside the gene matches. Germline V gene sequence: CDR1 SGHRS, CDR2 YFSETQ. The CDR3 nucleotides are TGCGCCAGCAGCACCGGGACTAGCGTAAACAATGAGCAGTTCTTC. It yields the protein CASSTGTSVNNEQFF.

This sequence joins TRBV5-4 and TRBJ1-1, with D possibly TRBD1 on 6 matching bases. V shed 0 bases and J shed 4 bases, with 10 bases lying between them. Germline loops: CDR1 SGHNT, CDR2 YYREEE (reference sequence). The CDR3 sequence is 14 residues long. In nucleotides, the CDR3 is TGTGCCAGCAGCTTGGAGGGGGTAGGCACTGAAGCTTTCTTT. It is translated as CASSLEGVGTEAFF. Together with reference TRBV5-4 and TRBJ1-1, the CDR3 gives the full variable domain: ETGVTQSPTHLIKTRGQQVTLRCSSQSGHNTVSWYQQALGQGPQFIFQYYREEENGRGNFPPRFSGLQFPNYSSELNVNALELDDSALYLCASSLEGVGTEAFFGQGTRLTVV.

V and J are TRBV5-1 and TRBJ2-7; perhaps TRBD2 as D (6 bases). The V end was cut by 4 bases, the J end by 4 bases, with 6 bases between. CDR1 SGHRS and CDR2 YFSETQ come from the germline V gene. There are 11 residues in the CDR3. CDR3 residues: CASSAGYEQYF. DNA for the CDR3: TGCGCCAGCAGCGCGGGGTACGAGCAGTACTTC.

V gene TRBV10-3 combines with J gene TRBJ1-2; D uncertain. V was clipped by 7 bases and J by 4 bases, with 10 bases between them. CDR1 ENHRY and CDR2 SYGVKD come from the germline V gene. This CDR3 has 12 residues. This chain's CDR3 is CAIKDASYGYTF. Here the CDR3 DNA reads TGTGCCATCAAAGACGCGAGCTATGGCTACACCTTC.

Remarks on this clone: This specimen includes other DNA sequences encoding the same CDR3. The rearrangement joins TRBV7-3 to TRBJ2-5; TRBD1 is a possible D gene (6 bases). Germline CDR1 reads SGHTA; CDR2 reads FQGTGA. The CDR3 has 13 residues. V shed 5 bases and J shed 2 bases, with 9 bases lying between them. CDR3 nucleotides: TGTGCCAGCAGCCGAGGACAGCAAGAGACCCAGTACTTC. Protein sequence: CASSRGQQETQYF. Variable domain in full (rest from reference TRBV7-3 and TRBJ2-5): GAGVSQTPSNKVTEKGKYVELRCDPISGHTALYWYRQSLGQGPEFLIYFQGTGAADDSGLPNDRFFAVRPEGSVSTLKIQRTERGDSAVYLCASSRGQQETQYFGPGTRLLVL.

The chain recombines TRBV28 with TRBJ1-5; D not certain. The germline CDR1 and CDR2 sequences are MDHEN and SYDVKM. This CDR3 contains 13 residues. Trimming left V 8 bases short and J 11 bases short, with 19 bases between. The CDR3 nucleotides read TGTGCCAGCTCCCTGGTAGGGAGGGTGGCCCAGCATTTT. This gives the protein CASSLVGRVAQHF.